These 27 T cell receptor beta chains originate from one sample sequenced in a study of shared clonotypes between healthy human individuals. This table comes from immunoSEQ multiplex PCR, and its TCRdb copy is limited to in-frame clones, with some not included. The sample shows 2,500,000 or so clones, just over 90% of them seen only once. Sequenced sample: naive CD4+ T cells sorted from blood. Noted subset: CD45RA+ positively selected. The receptors were gathered from a man aged 18-30 years in good health.

DNA of the CDR3: TGTGCTAGTGGTACTAGCGATACTCCTCGGAATGAGCAGTTCTTC. Protein: CASGTSDTPRNEQFF. This chain links TRBV12-5 with TRBJ2-1, with 7 bases aligning to TRBD2. Germline CDR1 LGHNT, CDR2 FRNRAP. This CDR3 has 15 amino acids. With 5 bases clipped from V and 7 bases from J, the junction kept 11 bases outside the gene matches.

As to this clone: Other DNA sequences from this sample encode an identical CDR3 as well. The rearrangement joins TRBV2 to TRBJ2-5; D uncertain. CDR1 and CDR2 (germline): SNHLY, FYNNEI. V was trimmed by 3 bases and J by 5 bases, leaving 7 bases between them. The CDR3 sequence is 12 residues long. The CDR3 region has the DNA TGTGCCAGCAGTGACCGAGCGGAGACCCAGTACTTC. It translates to CASSDRAETQYF. Looking up the rest from reference TRBV2 and TRBJ2-5 gives the full variable domain: EPEVTQTPSHQVTQMGQEVILRCVPISNHLYFYWYRQILGQKVEFLVSFYNNEISEKSEIFDDQFSVERPDGSNFTLKIRSTKLEDSAMYFCASSDRAETQYFGPGTRLLVL.

The chain has TRBV29-1 and TRBJ2-7, with 16 bases that match TRBD2. CDR1 and CDR2 from the germline V gene are SQVTM and ANQGSEA. J gave up 2 bases and V 4 bases, and 8 bases lay outside the gene matches. The CDR3 contains 17 residues. The CDR3 protein is CSVGGTSGGGSPYEQYF. CDR3 bases: TGCAGCGTTGGAGGGACTAGCGGGGGGGGGAGCCCCTACGAGCAGTACTTC.

The genes are TRBV28 and TRBJ1-4, with 10 bases lining up with TRBD1. This CDR3 is 15 amino acids long. CDR1 and CDR2 from the germline V gene are MDHEN and SYDVKM. V shed 2 bases, J shed 8 bases, and the junction held 5 bases outside the gene matches. Written as DNA, the CDR3 is TGTGCCAGCAGTTTAAGGGGGACAGGGGTCGAAAAACTGTTTTTT. This gives the protein CASSLRGTGVEKLFF.

J is TRBJ2-1 and V is TRBV5-3, with TRBD2 matching 14 bases. TRBV5-3 is an open reading frame, and its role is uncertain. The CDR3 is 18 amino acids. The V and J ends lost 3 bases and 6 bases, in that order; junction bases with no gene match: 11. CDR3 bases: TGTGCCAGAAGCTCGAGTCCCGGGACTAGCGGGAGAGGCAATGAGCAGTTCTTC. Protein product: CARSSSPGTSGRGNEQFF.

Comment on this clone: Other nucleotide sequences in the sample specify the same CDR3. The CDR3 nucleotides are TGTGCCATCAGCGATTTCTCTGGAAACACCATATATTTT. It specifies CAISDFSGNTIYF. V and J are TRBV10-3 and TRBJ1-3; D not certain. This CDR3 comprises 13 residues. V lost 6 bases and J lost 0, with 6 bases in between. The germline CDR1 and CDR2 sequences are ENHRY and SYGVKD.

This clone was detected once. The rearrangement links TRBV9 to TRBJ2-5; D perhaps matches TRBD1 (5 bases). CDR1 is SGDLS and CDR2 is YYNGEE in the germline V gene. The CDR3 consists of 14 residues. Trimming stripped 0 bases from V and 9 bases from J, with 15 bases between. CDR3 in DNA: TGTGCCAGCAGCGTAGAAGGGGCAAGGCAGCCCCAGTACTTC. Translating gives CASSVEGARQPQYF.

As regards this clone: This specimen includes other DNA sequences encoding the same CDR3. The chain recombines TRBV7-2 with TRBJ1-1; D remains ambiguous. Germline lookup yields CDR1 SGHTA and CDR2 FQGNSA. Trimming removed 0 bases from V and 2 bases from J, with 4 bases in between. There are 13 residues in the CDR3. The DNA of the CDR3 is TGTGCCAGCAGCTTAGCGCTAAACACTGAAGCTTTCTTT. It encodes CASSLALNTEAFF.

The chain is built from TRBV15 and TRBJ2-3, with 7 positions matching TRBD2. Trimming at V came to 5 bases and at J to 6 bases, leaving 11 bases not matched to a gene. This CDR3 comprises 15 residues. Germline-derived CDR1 and CDR2 are LNHNV and YYDKDF (reference sequence). The CDR3 DNA reads as TGTGCCACCAGCCTCTGGGGGGGAGGGCCCGATACGCAGTATTTT. Its translation is CATSLWGGGPDTQYF.

V gene TRBV5-4 combines with J gene TRBJ2-7; TRBD2 matches 7 bases. J was trimmed by 3 bases and V by 3 bases; bases with no gene match: 15. The germline V gene encodes CDR1 SGHNT and CDR2 YYREEE (reference sequence). The CDR3 is 17 amino acids. This chain's CDR3 is CASSYPGGPDRRYEQYF. The CDR3 DNA is TGTGCCAGCAGCTACCCGGGAGGTCCCGATCGCCGCTACGAGCAGTACTTC.

The V gene is TRBV11-2, the J gene TRBJ1-5; TRBD1 matches 7 bases. The CDR3 length is 13 residues. Germline V gives CDR1 SGHAT, CDR2 FQNNGV. With V trimmed by 5 bases and J by 7 bases, 5 bases remained unmatched. For the CDR3, the DNA is TGTGCCAGCAGCGTTGACAGGGCCCAGCCCCAGCATTTT. This gives the protein CASSVDRAQPQHF.

The chain uses TRBV7-9 and TRBJ2-4; weak D call: TRBD1 (6 bases). This CDR3 comprises 15 residues. Germline loops: CDR1 SEHNR, CDR2 FQNEAQ (reference sequence). V lost 0 bases, J lost 7 bases, and 13 bases lay in between. As DNA, the CDR3 is TGTGCCAGCAGCTTAGCGGGAACAGGGACGAACATTCAGTACTTC. It translates to CASSLAGTGTNIQYF.

This chain's CDR3 is CASSPPAAWGYEQYF. CDR3 DNA: TGTGCCAGCAGTCCCCCCGCGGCATGGGGATACGAGCAGTACTTC. V and J are TRBV28 and TRBJ2-7; D ambiguous. The V gene lost 5 bases and the J gene lost 4 bases, with 18 bases spanning the gap. The CDR3 is 15 residues long. Germline loops: CDR1 MDHEN, CDR2 SYDVKM.

This chain joins TRBV29-1 and TRBJ2-7; D is possibly TRBD2 (6 bases). This CDR3 has 13 amino acids. Germline V gene lookup returns CDR1 SQVTM and CDR2 ANQGSEA. Trimming cost V 6 bases and J 4 bases, with 16 bases left between them. CDR3 residues: CSVIWGLSYEQYF. The CDR3 nucleotides read TGCAGCGTCATTTGGGGACTCTCGTACGAGCAGTACTTC.

The chain employs TRBV6-5 and TRBJ1-5; D is unclear. CDR3 length: 12 amino acids. With 8 bases removed from V and 7 bases from J, the gap between germline ends came to 12 bases. The germline V gene encodes CDR1 MNHEY and CDR2 SVGAGI. CDR3 sequence: CASQRSDQPQHF. Here the CDR3 DNA reads TGTGCCAGCCAAAGATCCGACCAGCCCCAGCATTTT.

This clone turned up a few times. The V gene is TRBV19, the J gene TRBJ1-1; tentative D call: TRBD1 (5 bases). Germline V CDR1 and CDR2: LNHDA, SQIVND (reference sequence). This CDR3 contains 15 residues. The germline V and J ends were trimmed by 7 bases and 0 bases, with 15 bases remaining between them. The CDR3 sequence: CASKGLGNLNTEAFF. In nucleotides, the CDR3 is TGTGCCAGTAAGGGACTCGGGAACCTGAACACTGAAGCTTTCTTT.

This clone was observed once. J is TRBJ1-1 and V is TRBV15, with 7 bases that match TRBD1. CDR1 and CDR2 from the germline V gene are LNHNV and YYDKDF (reference sequence). This CDR3 is 14 amino acids long. Trimming removed 1 base from V and 5 bases from J; junction bases left unmatched: 4. The CDR3: CATSRGQGLTEAFF. CDR3 sequence (DNA): TGTGCCACCAGCAGAGGACAGGGACTTACTGAAGCTTTCTTT.

The chain is built from TRBV28 and TRBJ1-4, with unresolved D. Deletions cut 5 bases from V and 5 bases from J, with 12 bases between. The CDR3 sequence is 14 residues long. Looked up from germline, CDR1 is MDHEN and CDR2 is SYDVKM. The CDR3 DNA reads as TGTGCCAGCAGTACACCAGTTTCGAATGAAAAACTGTTTTTT. Translating it yields CASSTPVSNEKLFF.

The genes are TRBV2 and TRBJ1-2; D may be TRBD1 (5 bases). V lost 2 bases and J 8 bases, leaving 18 bases between the germline ends. The germline gives CDR1 SNHLY, CDR2 FYNNEI. The CDR3 is 15 amino acids. Here the CDR3 reads CASSESGTPLGGYTF. CDR3 sequence (DNA): TGTGCCAGCAGTGAAAGCGGGACCCCCCTCGGGGGCTACACCTTC.

The chain couples TRBV11-1 to TRBJ2-5, with 8 bases lining up with TRBD1. Germline CDR1 is SGHAT and CDR2 is FQDESV (reference sequence). This CDR3 is 17 amino acids long. V trimming: 5 bases; J trimming: 4 bases; junction bases outside the gene matches: 15. CDR3 bases: TGTGCCAGCAGCCGTATATCACCAGGGGGCGCAGCAGAGACCCAGTACTTC. It codes for CASSRISPGGAAETQYF.

This clone turned up a few times. V and J are TRBV21-1 and TRBJ1-3. TRBV21-1 is a pseudogene. The CDR3 runs 13 residues. The CDR3 DNA sequence: TGTGCCAGCAGCACACCTAGCCGACACACCATATATTTT. Translated, it gives CASSTPSRHTIYF.

The V gene is TRBV16, the J gene TRBJ1-3; TRBD1 matches 8 bases. The CDR3 is made up of 16 amino acids. CDR1 and CDR2 (germline): KGHSY, FQNENV. V was clipped by 3 bases and J by 0 bases; unmatched bases: 4. The CDR3, as DNA: TGTGCCAGCAGCCATCGACAGGGGTCCTCTGGAAACACCATATATTTT. It is translated as CASSHRQGSSGNTIYF.

For this clone: Different DNA sequences within this sample yield the same CDR3. J is TRBJ1-1 and V is TRBV5-4; D uncertain. CDR3 length: 14 amino acids. V was pared by 0 bases and J by 0 bases, with 6 bases between. In germline, CDR1 is SGHNT, CDR2 YYREEE (reference sequence). This chain's CDR3 is CASSLGHLNTEAFF. The CDR3 coding sequence is TGTGCCAGCAGCTTGGGTCACCTGAACACTGAAGCTTTCTTT. The full variable domain, with the rest looked up from reference TRBV5-4 and TRBJ1-1, is ETGVTQSPTHLIKTRGQQVTLRCSSQSGHNTVSWYQQALGQGPQFIFQYYREEENGRGNFPPRFSGLQFPNYSSELNVNALELDDSALYLCASSLGHLNTEAFFGQGTRLTVV.

The chain recombines TRBV13 with TRBJ2-5; D unclear. The CDR3 spans 14 residues. Germline CDR1 is PRHDT and CDR2 is FYEKMQ (reference sequence). V lost 5 bases and J 2 bases, leaving 12 bases between the germline ends. CDR3 sequence: CASSIGLHQETQYF. CDR3 coding DNA: TGTGCCAGCAGCATTGGCCTACATCAAGAGACCCAGTACTTC.

Here the CDR3 DNA reads TGTGCCAGCGGACGATCCCGGGATCTGGGGGAGCCCCAGCATTTT. Translation gives CASGRSRDLGEPQHF. The gene calls are TRBV6-1 and TRBJ1-5; D possibly corresponds to TRBD1 (5 bases). Germline CDR1 and CDR2: MNHNS and SASEGT. Trimming removed 8 bases at V and 8 bases at J, with 22 bases between. There are 15 residues in the CDR3.

The rearrangement uses TRBV7-5 and TRBJ2-2. TRBV7-5 is shown as a pseudogene. The CDR3 is 14 residues long. The CDR3 coding sequence is TGTGCCAGAAGCTCAAGGACGAGGACCGGGGAGCTGTTTTTT. It is translated as CARSSRTRTGELFF.

The V call is TRBV14, the J call TRBJ2-1; a possible D gene is TRBD2 (5 bases). CDR1 is SGHDN and CDR2 is FVKESK in the germline V gene. V was cut by 1 base and J by 4 bases, with 14 bases left in between. The CDR3 is 16 residues long. The CDR3 sequence: CASSQVGRTRYNEQFF. The CDR3 DNA sequence: TGTGCCAGCAGCCAAGTTGGAAGGACTCGTTACAATGAGCAGTTCTTC.